Sequencing of this TCR beta chain was carried out in a study of CD8 T cells in ankylosing spondylitis. Overall study results and limits: In peripheral blood, disease-linked CD8+ clones occurred at relatively low frequencies.

TCRdb fed the 5' RACE reads into MiXCR, producing one record per CDR3 protein. Among around 230,000 distinct CDR3 sequences listed, over 8.5% were seen once. J was trimmed by 0 bases and V by 5 bases; bases with no gene match: 4. The CDR3 covers 14 residues. Germline V gene sequence: CDR1 DFQATT, CDR2 SNEGSKA (reference sequence). This clonotype was recorded at least ten times. Its antigen is as yet unknown. Sequencing was carried out using blood, either unsorted or a sorted T cell fraction (not recorded which). The V call is TRBV20-1, the J call TRBJ2-1; 7 nucleotides match TRBD2. This TCR derives from a male donor with ankylosing spondylitis or in good health (not recorded which). CDR3 protein: CSAPGGSSYNEQFF. The CDR3 nucleotides are TGCAGTGCTCCGGGAGGAAGCTCCTACAATGAGCAGTTCTTC.